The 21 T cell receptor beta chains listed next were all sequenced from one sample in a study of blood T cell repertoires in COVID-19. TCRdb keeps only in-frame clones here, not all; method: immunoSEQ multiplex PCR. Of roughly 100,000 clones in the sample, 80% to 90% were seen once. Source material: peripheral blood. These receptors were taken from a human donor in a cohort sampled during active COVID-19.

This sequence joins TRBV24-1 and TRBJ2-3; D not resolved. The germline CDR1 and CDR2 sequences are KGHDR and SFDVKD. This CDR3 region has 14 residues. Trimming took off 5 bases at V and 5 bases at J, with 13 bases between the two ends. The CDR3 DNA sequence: TGTGCCACCAGTGGAGCAGGATCGAAAGATACGCAGTATTTT. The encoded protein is CATSGAGSKDTQYF.

CDR3 sequence: CASAGTGSYEQYF. Written as DNA, the CDR3 is TGTGCCAGCGCCGGGACAGGGTCCTACGAGCAGTACTTC. The chain recombines TRBV18 with TRBJ2-7; 9 bases line up with TRBD1. The trim removed 8 bases at V and 1 base at J, leaving 3 bases unmatched. Germline lookup yields CDR1 KGHSH and CDR2 LQKENI. The CDR3 loop spans 13 amino acids.

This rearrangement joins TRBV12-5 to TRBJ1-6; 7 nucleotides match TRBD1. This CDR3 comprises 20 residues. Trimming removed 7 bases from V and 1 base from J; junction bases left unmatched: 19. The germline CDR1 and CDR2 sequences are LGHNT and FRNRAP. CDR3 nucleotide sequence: TGTGCTAGTGCCCAAAGCTCAGGGGGGTTTCGGGTGTCCTATAATTCACCCCTCCACTTT. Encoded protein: CASAQSSGGFRVSYNSPLHF.

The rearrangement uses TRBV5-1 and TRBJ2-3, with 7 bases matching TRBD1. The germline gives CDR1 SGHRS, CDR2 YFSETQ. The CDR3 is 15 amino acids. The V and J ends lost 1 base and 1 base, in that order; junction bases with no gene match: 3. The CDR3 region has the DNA TGCGCCAGCAGCTTGCAGGGGGTCGGCACAGATACGCAGTATTTT. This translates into CASSLQGVGTDTQYF.

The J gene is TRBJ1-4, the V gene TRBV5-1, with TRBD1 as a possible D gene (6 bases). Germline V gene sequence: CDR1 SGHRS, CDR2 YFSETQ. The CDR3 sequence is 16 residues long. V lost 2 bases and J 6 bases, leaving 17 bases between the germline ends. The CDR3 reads CASSFATGPRDEKLFF. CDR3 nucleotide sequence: TGCGCCAGCAGCTTCGCAACAGGGCCCCGTGATGAAAAACTGTTTTTT.

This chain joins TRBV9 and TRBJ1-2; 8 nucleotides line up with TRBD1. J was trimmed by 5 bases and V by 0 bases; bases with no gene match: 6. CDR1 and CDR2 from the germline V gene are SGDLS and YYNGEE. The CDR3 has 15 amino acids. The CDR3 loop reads CASSVAQGAPYGYTF. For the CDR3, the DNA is TGTGCCAGCAGCGTAGCGCAGGGGGCACCATATGGCTACACCTTC.

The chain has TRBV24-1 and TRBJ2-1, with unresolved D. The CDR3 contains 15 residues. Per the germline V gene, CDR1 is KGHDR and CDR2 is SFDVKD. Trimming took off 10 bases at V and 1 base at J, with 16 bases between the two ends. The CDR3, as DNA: TGTGCCACTCATCGGTTAACGAGATCCTACAATGAGCAGTTCTTC. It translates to CATHRLTRSYNEQFF.

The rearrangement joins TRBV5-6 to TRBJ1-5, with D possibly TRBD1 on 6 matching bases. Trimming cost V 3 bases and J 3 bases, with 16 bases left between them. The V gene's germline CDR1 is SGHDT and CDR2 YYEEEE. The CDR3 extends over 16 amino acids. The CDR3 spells CASSSIGGQLNQPQHF. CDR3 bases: TGTGCCAGCAGCTCGATCGGTGGACAGCTCAATCAGCCCCAGCATTTT. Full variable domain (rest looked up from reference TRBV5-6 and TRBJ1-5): DAGVTQSPTHLIKTRGQQVTLRCSPKSGHDTVSWYQQALGQGPQFIFQYYEEEERQRGNFPDRFSGHQFPNYSSELNVNALLLGDSALYLCASSSIGGQLNQPQHFGDGTRLSIL.

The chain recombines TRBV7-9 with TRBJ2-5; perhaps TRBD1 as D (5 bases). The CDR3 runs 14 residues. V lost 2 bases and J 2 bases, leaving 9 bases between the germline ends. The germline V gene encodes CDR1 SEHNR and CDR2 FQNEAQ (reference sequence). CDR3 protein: CASSLRTIQETQYF. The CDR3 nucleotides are TGTGCCAGCAGCTTAAGGACAATTCAAGAGACCCAGTACTTC. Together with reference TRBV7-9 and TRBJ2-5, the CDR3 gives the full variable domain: DTGVSQNPRHKITKRGQNVTFRCDPISEHNRLYWYRQTLGQGPEFLTYFQNEAQLEKSRLLSDRFSAERPKGSFSTLEIQRTEQGDSAMYLCASSLRTIQETQYFGPGTRLLVL.

CDR3 bases: TGTGCCAGCAGTAAGAGTCGGCAGGGGGGCTCCTACGAGCAGTACTTC. Translation gives CASSKSRQGGSYEQYF. The chain is built from TRBV6-6 and TRBJ2-7; D is perhaps TRBD1 (7 bases). The CDR3 is made up of 16 amino acids. Germline CDR1 MNHNY, CDR2 SVGAGI (reference sequence). V lost 5 bases and J lost 0, with 17 bases in between.

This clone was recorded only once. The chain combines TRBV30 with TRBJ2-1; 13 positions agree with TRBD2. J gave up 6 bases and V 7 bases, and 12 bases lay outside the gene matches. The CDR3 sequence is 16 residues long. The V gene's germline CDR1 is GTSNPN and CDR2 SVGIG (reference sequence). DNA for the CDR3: TGTGCCTCCGTAGACCCGGGACTAGCGGGGCTCAATGAGCAGTTCTTC. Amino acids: CASVDPGLAGLNEQFF.

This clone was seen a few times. The CDR3 spells CASSQGLGQANNSPLHF. CDR3 coding DNA: TGTGCCAGCAGCCAAGGCCTGGGACAGGCGAATAATTCACCCCTCCACTTT. V and J are TRBV3-1 (or the pseudogene TRBV3-2) and TRBJ1-6; 8 nucleotides line up with TRBD1. V gave up 1 base and J gave up 5 bases; unmatched junction bases: 7. The CDR3 is 17 amino acids. The germline gives CDR1 LGHDT, CDR2 YNNKEL (reference sequence).

This CDR3 is CASSLSTGGKETQYF. CDR3 DNA: TGTGCCAGCAGCTTATCGACGGGGGGGAAAGAGACCCAGTACTTC. This chain links TRBV11-2 with TRBJ2-5, with 8 bases identical to TRBD2. The CDR3 runs to 15 residues. J was trimmed by 3 bases and V by 2 bases; bases with no gene match: 5. CDR1 SGHAT and CDR2 FQNNGV come from the germline V gene.

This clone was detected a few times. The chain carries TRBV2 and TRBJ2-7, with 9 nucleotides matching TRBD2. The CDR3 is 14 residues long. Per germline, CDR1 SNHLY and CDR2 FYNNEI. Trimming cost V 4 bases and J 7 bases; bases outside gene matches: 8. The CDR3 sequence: CASSGPSGALEQYF. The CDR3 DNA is TGTGCCAGCAGTGGGCCTAGCGGGGCACTGGAGCAGTACTTC. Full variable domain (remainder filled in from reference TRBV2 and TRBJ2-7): EPEVTQTPSHQVTQMGQEVILRCVPISNHLYFYWYRQILGQKVEFLVSFYNNEISEKSEIFDDQFSVERPDGSNFTLKIRSTKLEDSAMYFCASSGPSGALEQYFGPGTRLTVT.

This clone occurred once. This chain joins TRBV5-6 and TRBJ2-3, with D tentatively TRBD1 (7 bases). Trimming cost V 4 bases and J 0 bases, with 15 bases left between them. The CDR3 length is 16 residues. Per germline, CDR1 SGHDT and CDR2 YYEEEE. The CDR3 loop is CASSRMTGTSTDTQYF. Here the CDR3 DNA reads TGTGCCAGCAGCAGAATGACAGGGACTAGCACAGATACGCAGTATTTT.

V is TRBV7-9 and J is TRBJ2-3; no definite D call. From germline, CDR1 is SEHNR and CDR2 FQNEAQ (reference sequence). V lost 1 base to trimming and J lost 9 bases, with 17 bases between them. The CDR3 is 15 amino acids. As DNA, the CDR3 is TGTGCCAGCAGCTTAGGAACCGCCGTAGAACGAACGCAGTATTTT. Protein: CASSLGTAVERTQYF.

CDR3 sequence: CASSQGQTNSPLHF. The CDR3 bases are TGTGCCAGCAGCCAAGGACAGACGAATTCACCCCTCCACTTT. The chain uses TRBV3-1 (or the pseudogene TRBV3-2) and TRBJ1-6; perhaps TRBD1 as D (5 bases). The CDR3 has 14 amino acids. The germline V and J ends were trimmed by 1 base and 7 bases, with 8 bases remaining between them. CDR1 and CDR2 (germline): LGHDT, YNNKEL (reference sequence).

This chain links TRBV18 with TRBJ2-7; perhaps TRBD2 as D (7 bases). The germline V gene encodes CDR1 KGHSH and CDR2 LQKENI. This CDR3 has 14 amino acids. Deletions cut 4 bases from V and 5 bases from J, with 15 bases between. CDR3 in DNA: TGTGCCAGCTCACTACAAGGGGGGGTGGACGAGCAGTACTTC. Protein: CASSLQGGVDEQYF.

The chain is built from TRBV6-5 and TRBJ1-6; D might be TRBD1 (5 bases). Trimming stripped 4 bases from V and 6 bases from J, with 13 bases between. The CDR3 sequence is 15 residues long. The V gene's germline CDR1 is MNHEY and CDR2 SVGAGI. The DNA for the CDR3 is TGTGCCAGCAGTTTACTCGGGGGGAGTAATTCACCCCTCCACTTT. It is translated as CASSLLGGSNSPLHF.

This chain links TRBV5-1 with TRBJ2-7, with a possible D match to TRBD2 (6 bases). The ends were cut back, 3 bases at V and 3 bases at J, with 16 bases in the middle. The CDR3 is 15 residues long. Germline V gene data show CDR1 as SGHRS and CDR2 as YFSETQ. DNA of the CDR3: TGCGCCAGCAGCTCCCGTCCGGACTATTACTACGAGCAGTACTTC. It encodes CASSSRPDYYYEQYF.

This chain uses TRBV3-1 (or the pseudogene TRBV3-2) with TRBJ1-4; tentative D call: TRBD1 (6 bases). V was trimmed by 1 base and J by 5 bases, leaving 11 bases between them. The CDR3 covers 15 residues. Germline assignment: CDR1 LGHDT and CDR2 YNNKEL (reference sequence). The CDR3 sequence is CASSQAAGENEKLFF. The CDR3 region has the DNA TGTGCCAGCAGCCAAGCGGCAGGGGAAAATGAAAAACTGTTTTTT.